Sequencing of this TCR beta chain was carried out in a study of beta chain features in type 1 diabetes. Expressed TCRB transcripts got sequenced, as all isolated RNA was reverse transcribed. Data came from immunoSEQ multiplex PCR; TCRdb stores just in-frame clones and leaves some out. This table holds around 650,000 clones, roughly 12% found once. The CDR3 has 14 residues. Germline V lookup: CDR1 SQVTM, CDR2 ANQGSEA. V was pared by 3 bases and J by 2 bases, with 3 bases of the junction left unmatched. Study-wide results and limits: Shortening that was moderate but significant affected the TCRB CDR3s of Type 1 diabetes patients in all four CD4+ subsets.

This clone was detected a few times. Its cognate antigen is unknown. The receptor comes from a man under 40 with type 1 diabetes. Sequenced input: naive CD4+ T cells from blood. The chain carries TRBV29-1 and TRBJ1-5; 8 bases agree with TRBD1. The CDR3 DNA reads TGCAGCGTTGAGACAGGGGCAGGCAATCAGCCCCAGCATTTT. Translation: CSVETGAGNQPQHF.